The subject of this entry is one T cell receptor beta chain. The data derive from a study of blood T cell repertoires in COVID-19. Study-level background: Sites across the United States, Italy and Spain contributed samples from acute and convalescent COVID-19. The analysed material was cDNA or gDNA that came from T cells, B-cell-depleted T cells, or PBMCs.

V was clipped by 8 bases and J by 2 bases, with 19 bases between them. The CDR3 has 15 residues. The germline V gene has CDR1 SEHNR and CDR2 FQNEAQ (reference sequence). In the authors' workflow: Reference gene primer amplification in the assay estimated nucleated cell counts. Repertoires were generated with immunoSEQ multiplex PCR, while TCRdb's copy carries only in-frame clones and drops some. V and J calls and clone size come straight from that table; D and trimming were deduced from the DNA. The sample holds about 240,000 clones, 86% seen once. The sample was peripheral blood. The V and J genes are TRBV7-9 and TRBJ2-7, with D maybe TRBD2 (6 bases). The TCR sequence derives from a man aged 80 or over with acute or convalescent COVID-19. CDR3 in DNA: TGTGCCAGCGGGACTCCTATTGGGATTACCTACGAGCAGTACTTC. Encoded protein: CASGTPIGITYEQYF.